This T cell receptor (beta chain) was obtained from a study of T cells in Graves' hyperthyroidism and ophthalmopathy. Study results and limitations: The model predicted ophthalmopathy a median approximately six months before onset. A 13 V-J model separated ophthalmopathy from stable hyperthyroidism.

Uncontrolled infection, other autoimmune disease, pregnancy or lactation led to exclusion. The sample holds many counts of this clonotype. Its target is unknown. Amplification targeted TCR beta CDR3 regions from RNA transcripts. The TCR CDR3 first-round RT-PCR relied on the HTBI primer set. MiXCR was run by TCRdb on the multiplex PCR reads, yielding one entry per CDR3 protein. This table holds 460,000 or so distinct CDR3 sequences, 14% found once. This CDR3 comprises 14 residues. CDR1 and CDR2 (germline): SGHVS, FQNEAQ. The ends were cut back, 3 bases at V and 0 bases at J, with 7 bases in the middle. This rearrangement joins TRBV7-8 to TRBJ2-3, with a weak D call TRBD2 (5 bases). Sequencing used blood. This clonotype was obtained from a woman under 30 with Graves' hyperthyroidism. The CDR3: CASSFGLSTDTQYF. In DNA, the CDR3 is TGTGCCAGCAGCTTCGGACTGAGCACAGATACGCAGTATTTT.